This T cell receptor beta chain was sequenced during a study of T-cell reconstitution after alpha-beta-depleted transplantation in children. Study-wide findings and caveats: There were reportedly several hundred expanded graft clones from which alpha-beta T cells came about two months after transplant. The main origin of T-cell counts and diversity one year after transplant was newly produced T cells. Diversity of TCRbeta at day 60 was high in some patients, arising from surviving recipient T cells and thymic progenitors.

The CDR3 has 12 residues. V lost 6 bases to trimming and J lost 5 bases, with 10 bases between them. Germline assignment: CDR1 LGHNT and CDR2 FRNRAP. As concerns this clonotype: Its antigen is currently unknown.

Preparation of the TCRbeta library was carried out with unique molecular identifiers. TCRdb reanalysed the PCR reads using MiXCR and keeps one entry per CDR3 protein. Among 95,000 to 150,000 distinct CDR3 sequences, roughly 23% were seen once, and the ten largest hold under 12%. The rearrangement links TRBV12-5 to TRBJ2-5; D remains unclear. The clonotype was recovered from a male patient between 2 and 15 years old who had a stem cell transplant for chronic granulomatous disease, so the T cells may come from the graft donor. Sample: PBMCs, mostly from graft donor cells, taken 180 days after TCRalphabeta/CD19-depleted stem cell transplant. The chain's CDR3 is CASGGPGETQYF. CDR3 in DNA: TGTGCTAGTGGAGGCCCGGGTGAGACCCAGTACTTC.